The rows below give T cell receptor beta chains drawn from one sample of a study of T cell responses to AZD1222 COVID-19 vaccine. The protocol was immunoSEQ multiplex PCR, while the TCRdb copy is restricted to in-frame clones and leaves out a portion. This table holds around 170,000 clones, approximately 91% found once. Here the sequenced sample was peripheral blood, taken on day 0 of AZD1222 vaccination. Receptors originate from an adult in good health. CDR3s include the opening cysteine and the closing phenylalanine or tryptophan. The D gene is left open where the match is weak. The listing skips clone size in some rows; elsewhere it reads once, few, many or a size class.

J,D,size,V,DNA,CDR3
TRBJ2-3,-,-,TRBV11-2,TGTGCCAGCAGCTTCACGGGGCGCGGGGCAGATACGCAGTATTTT,CASSFTGRGADTQYF
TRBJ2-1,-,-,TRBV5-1,TGCGCCAGCAGCTTCGCAGCTAATTCCTACAATGAGCAGTTCTTC,CASSFAANSYNEQFF
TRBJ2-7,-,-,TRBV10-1,TGCGCCAGCAGTGAGTCTGGCTACGAGCAGTACTTC,CASSESGYEQYF
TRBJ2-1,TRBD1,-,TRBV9,TGTGCCAGCAGCTCACACAGGGGATTGGACAATGAGCAGTTCTTC,CASSSHRGLDNEQFF
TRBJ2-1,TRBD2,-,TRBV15,TGTGCCACCAGCAGAGATAAGGGACTAGCGCGCAATGAGCAGTTCTTC,CATSRDKGLARNEQFF
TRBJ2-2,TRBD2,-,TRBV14,TGTGCCAGCAGCCAAGACGGGGGGGCTCGGGAGCTGTTTTTT,CASSQDGGARELFF
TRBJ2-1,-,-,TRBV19,TGTGCCAGTAGTTTAATGGGCTCCTACAATGAGCAGTTCTTC,CASSLMGSYNEQFF
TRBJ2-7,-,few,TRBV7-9,TGTGCCAGCAGCTTCGAGACACATTCCTACGAGCAGTACTTC,CASSFETHSYEQYF
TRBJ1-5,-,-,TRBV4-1,TGCGCCAGCAGCCAAGTGTGGGGGGCCGCTCAGCCCCAGCATTTT,CASSQVWGAAQPQHF
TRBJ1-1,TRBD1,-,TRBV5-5,TGTGCCAGCAGCTTGGGGGGACAGATGAACACTGAAGCTTTCTTT,CASSLGGQMNTEAFF
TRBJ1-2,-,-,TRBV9,TGTGCCAGCAGCGTAGCTAGGGGTTATGGCTACACCTTC,CASSVARGYGYTF
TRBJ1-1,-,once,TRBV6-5,TGTGCCAGCAGACCCCTACTTGGGGCCACTGAAGCTTTCTTT,CASRPLLGATEAFF
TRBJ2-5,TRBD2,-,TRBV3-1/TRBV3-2,TGTGCCAGCAGCCAAGAACTAGCGGGGGGGACTCAAGAGACCCAGTACTTC,CASSQELAGGTQETQYF
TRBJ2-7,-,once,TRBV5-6,TGTGCCAGCAGCTTGGGTGGAGGCTACGAGCAGTACTTC,CASSLGGGYEQYF
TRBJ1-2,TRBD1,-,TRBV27,TGTGCCAGCAGTTCAGCCGGGACAGGGAACTATGGCTACACCTTC,CASSSAGTGNYGYTF
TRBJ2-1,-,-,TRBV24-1,TGTGCCACCAGTTCTACCGCATACAATGAGCAGTTCTTC,CATSSTAYNEQFF
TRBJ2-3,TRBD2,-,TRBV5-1,TGCGCCAGCAGCTTGGTCCCCACTAGCGGGGGGGCACCCACAACAGATACGCAGTATTTT,CASSLVPTSGGAPTTDTQYF
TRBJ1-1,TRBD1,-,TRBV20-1,TGCAGTGCTAGTGGACAGGGAGGTAACACTGAAGCTTTCTTT,CSASGQGGNTEAFF
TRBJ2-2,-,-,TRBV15,TGTGCCACCAGCAGACAGAAAACGGGACAAGTGACCGGGGAGCTGTTTTTT,CATSRQKTGQVTGELFF
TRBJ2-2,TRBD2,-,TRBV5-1,TGCGCCAGCAGCGCTAGCGGGAGTACCGGGGAGCTGTTTTTT,CASSASGSTGELFF